This T cell receptor beta chain was found in a study of blood T cells in healthy people across ages. Findings and caveats of the study: The authors considered diversity estimates from one million T cells to be underestimates. Naive T cell percentage strongly correlated with TCR beta diversity.

Per individual sample, total RNA of at least 5 micrograms was extracted. Using a J-beta primer mix together with a sample-barcoded 5' primer, a second PCR was run for about 6 to 12 cycles. TCRdb reanalysed the 5' RACE reads using MiXCR and keeps one entry per CDR3 protein. The top ten clones hold around 25% of a sample with around 500,000 distinct CDR3 sequences, more than 45% of them seen once. CDR1 MNHEY and CDR2 SMNVEV come from the germline V gene (reference sequence). The V and J ends lost 8 bases and 8 bases respectively, with 13 bases between them. This CDR3 contains 13 residues. With regard to this clonotype: Its specificity is not known.

This sequence joins TRBV27 and TRBJ1-6, with a possible D match to TRBD1 (6 bases). This receptor was obtained from a man of 80 years or more in good health. The material sequenced was blood. Here the CDR3 reads CASQDSSDSPLHF. CDR3 coding DNA: TGTGCCAGCCAGGACAGCTCCGATTCACCCCTCCACTTT.